What follows is one TCR beta chain and its context. It has no known antigen specificity. Base qualities are not recorded, but no much larger clone differs from it by a single base. From the germline V gene (reference sequence), CDR1 is LNHDA and CDR2 is SQIVND. Relative to germline, V is 6 bases shorter and J is 6 bases shorter, with 12 bases between their ends. The CDR3 measures 12 amino acids from cysteine to phenylalanine. Only CDR3 DNA remains: 36 bases, in frame from the first base. This specimen's treatment or condition label, per the study, means: about 20 received Ad26.COV2.S at low or high dose, single or two shots; roughly five received placebo; per-sample allocation not given. Repertoires of vaccine and placebo recipients were sequenced from samples collected on day 63 after the first injection. In Cohort 1b, more than 20 adults aged 18-55 years were enrolled at a single site in Boston, USA, between 29 July and 7 August 2020. Ad26.COV2.S was a replication-incompetent adenovirus type 26 vector expressing a prefusion-stabilized SARS-CoV-2 spike protein from the original Wuhan strain.

These data originate in a study of Ad26.COV2.S vaccination and SARS-CoV-2 variants (dated by TCRdb to about 2021). At the level of the whole study: Vaccine-arm donors came from COV1001, a multicentre, randomized, double-blind, placebo-controlled phase I-IIa trial of Ad26.COV2.S in healthy adults. Dosing of Ad26.COV2.S was intramuscular, at either 5x10^10 or 1x10^11 viral particles, delivered as one shot or as two shots spaced 56 days apart. The specificity and breadth of SARS-CoV-2-reactive T cell receptors after Ad26.COV2.S vaccination were assessed by TCRbeta repertoire sequencing. A total of approximately 30 samples were included in the TCR-sequenced set, comprising around 20 Ad26.COV2.S vaccine recipients, 5 placebo recipients and 8 SARS-CoV-2 convalescent individuals. Trial participants were randomized into five groups of five, in which low-dose or high-dose Ad26.COV2.S was given once or twice, or placebo was given on both occasions. Investigators did not know the trial group allocation while performing experiments and assessing outcomes. The research as a whole found: After vaccination, spike-specific CD8+ and CD4+ T cell responses were reported to show substantial breadth. Higher spike-specific TCR breadth was observed in Ad26.COV2.S recipients than in placebo recipients (P = 0.0014). It was noted by the authors that total T cell responses may have been underestimated by the TCR breadth and depth analyses. The study was not powered to compare responses between vaccine doses or regimens. Vaccine and placebo recipients had similar non-spike TCR breadth, a finding consistent with the vaccine containing only spike.

TCRbeta CDR3 regions were sequenced with the immunoSEQ Assay. After extraction, genomic DNA underwent amplification by bias-controlled multiplex PCR, followed by high-throughput sequencing. Per the authors' processing: To quantify the absolute abundance of each unique TCRbeta CDR3 region, sequences were collapsed and filtered. T cell fraction was estimated by normalization of TCRbeta template counts to usable DNA, with usable DNA being measured through amplification of reference genes present in all nucleated cells. Repertoire TCRs were annotated as SARS-CoV-2-specific when V gene, CDR3 amino acid sequence and J gene were exactly matched to a known reactive TCR set. The reference SARS-CoV-2 TCR set came from MIRA and was filtered for enrichment in COVID-19-positive ImmuneCODE repertoires, removing public or cross-reactive TCRs. Based on the MIRA antigens, annotated TCRs were further analysed at the level of specific ORF or position within ORF. Breadth was defined as the number of annotated unique rearrangements divided by the total number of unique productive rearrangements, and depth was defined as the summed frequency of the annotated unique rearrangements. Group comparisons of TCR breadth used two-sided Wilcoxon rank-sum tests. Sourced from immuneACCESS, this table was stored by TCRdb with only in-frame sequences that have V and J called. A share of the clones is absent; for the studies checked, an unresolved V gene accounts for under half, and the remainder has no known explanation. The V and J calls and clone size were taken over from that table, and D and trimming were inferred from the DNA. A total of about 400,000 clones appear in this sample, around nine tenths of them only once. The leading ten clones occupy more than 3% of the sample.

Here the chain combines TRBV19 and TRBJ2-7; tentative D gene TRBD2, with 5 bases matching. The sequencing used peripheral blood, collected in a trial of Ad26.COV2.S vaccine versus placebo. This clonotype was obtained from a person between 18 and 59 years old who received the Ad26.COV2.S COVID-19 vaccine or a placebo. In nucleotide form, the sequence is TGTGCCAGTAGCCCCGGTCGGGGCGAGCAGTACTTC. This sequence encodes CASSPGRGEQYF.